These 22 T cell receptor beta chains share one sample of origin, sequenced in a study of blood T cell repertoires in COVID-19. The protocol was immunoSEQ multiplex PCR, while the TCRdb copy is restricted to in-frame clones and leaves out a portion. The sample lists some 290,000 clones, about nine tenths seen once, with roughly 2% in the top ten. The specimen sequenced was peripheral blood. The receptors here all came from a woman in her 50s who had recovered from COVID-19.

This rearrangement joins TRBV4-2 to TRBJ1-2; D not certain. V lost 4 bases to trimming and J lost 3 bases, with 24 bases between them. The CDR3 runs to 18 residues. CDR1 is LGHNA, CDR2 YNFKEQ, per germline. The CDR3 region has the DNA TGTGCCAGCAGCCGGTTAGCGGCAGGCGGTTGGTCGGACTATGGCTACACCTTC. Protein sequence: CASSRLAAGGWSDYGYTF.

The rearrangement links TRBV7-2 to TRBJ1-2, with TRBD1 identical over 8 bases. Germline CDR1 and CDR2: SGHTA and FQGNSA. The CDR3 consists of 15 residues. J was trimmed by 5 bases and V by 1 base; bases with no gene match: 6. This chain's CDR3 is CASSLGPQGEYGYTF. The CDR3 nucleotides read TGTGCCAGCAGCTTAGGTCCACAGGGGGAATATGGCTACACCTTC.

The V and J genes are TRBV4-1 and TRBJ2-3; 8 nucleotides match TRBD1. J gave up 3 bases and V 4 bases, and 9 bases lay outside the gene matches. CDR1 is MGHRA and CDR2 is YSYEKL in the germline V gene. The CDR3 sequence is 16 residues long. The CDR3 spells CASSLAGQAKTDTQYF. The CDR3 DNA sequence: TGCGCCAGCAGCCTCGCGGGACAGGCTAAGACAGATACGCAGTATTTT.

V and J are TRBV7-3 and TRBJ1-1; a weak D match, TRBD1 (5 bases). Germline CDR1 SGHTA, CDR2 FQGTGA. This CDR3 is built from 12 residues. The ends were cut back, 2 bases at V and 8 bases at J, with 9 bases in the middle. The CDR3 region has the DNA TGTGCCAGCAGCTTATTTTACAGGGAAGCTTTCTTT. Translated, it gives CASSLFYREAFF.

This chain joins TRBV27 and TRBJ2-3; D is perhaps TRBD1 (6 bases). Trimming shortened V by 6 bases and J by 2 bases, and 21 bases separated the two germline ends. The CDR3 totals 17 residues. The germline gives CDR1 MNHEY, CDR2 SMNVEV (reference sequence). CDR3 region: CASSLNPTGFNTDTQYF. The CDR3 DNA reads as TGTGCCAGCAGCCTTAACCCTACAGGGTTTAACACAGATACGCAGTATTTT.

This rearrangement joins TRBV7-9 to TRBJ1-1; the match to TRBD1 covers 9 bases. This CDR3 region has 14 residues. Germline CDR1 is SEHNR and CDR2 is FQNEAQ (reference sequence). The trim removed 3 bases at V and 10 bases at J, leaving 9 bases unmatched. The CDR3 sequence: CASSLGTGQQSAFF. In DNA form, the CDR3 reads TGTGCCAGCAGCTTGGGGACAGGGCAGCAATCAGCTTTCTTT. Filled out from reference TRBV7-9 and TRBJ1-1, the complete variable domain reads DTGVSQNPRHKITKRGQNVTFRCDPISEHNRLYWYRQTLGQGPEFLTYFQNEAQLEKSRLLSDRFSAERPKGSFSTLEIQRTEQGDSAMYLCASSLGTGQQSAFFGQGTRLTVV.

CDR3 sequence (DNA): TGTGCCAGTAGTGTACTAGGACTAGCGGAGCAGTTCTTC. Protein: CASSVLGLAEQFF. The chain recombines TRBV19 with TRBJ2-1, with 9 positions matching TRBD2. The ends lost 5 bases at V and 10 bases at J; junction bases unmatched: 6. Germline V lookup: CDR1 LNHDA, CDR2 SQIVND (reference sequence). CDR3 length: 13 amino acids. The variable domain in full, completed from reference TRBV19 and TRBJ2-1, reads DGGITQSPKYLFRKEGQNVTLSCEQNLNHDAMYWYRQDPGQGLRLIYYSQIVNDFQKGDIAEGYSVSREKKESFPLTVTSAQKNPTAFYLCASSVLGLAEQFFGPGTRLTVL.

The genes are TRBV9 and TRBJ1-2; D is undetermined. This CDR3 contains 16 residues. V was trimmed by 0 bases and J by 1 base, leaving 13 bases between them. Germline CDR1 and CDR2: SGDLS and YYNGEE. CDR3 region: CASSVEPSGSNYGYTF. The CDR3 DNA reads TGTGCCAGCAGCGTAGAGCCCTCGGGGAGTAACTATGGCTACACCTTC. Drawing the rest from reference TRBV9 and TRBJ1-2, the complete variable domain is DSGVTQTPKHLITATGQRVTLRCSPRSGDLSVYWYQQSLDQGLQFLIQYYNGEERAKGNILERFSAQQFPDLHSELNLSSLELGDSALYFCASSVEPSGSNYGYTFGSGTRLTVV.

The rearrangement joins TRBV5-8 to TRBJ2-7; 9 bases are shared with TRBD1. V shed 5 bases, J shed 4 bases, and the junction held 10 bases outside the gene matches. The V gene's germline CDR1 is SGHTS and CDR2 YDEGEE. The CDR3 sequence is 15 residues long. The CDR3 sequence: CASRVTPGTGYEQYF. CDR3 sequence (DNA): TGTGCCAGCAGAGTGACCCCCGGGACAGGGTACGAGCAGTACTTC. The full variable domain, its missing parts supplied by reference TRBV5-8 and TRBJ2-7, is EAGVTQSPTHLIKTRGQQATLRCSPISGHTSVYWYQQALGLGLQFLLWYDEGEERNRGNFPPRFSGRQFPNYSSELNVNALELEDSALYLCASRVTPGTGYEQYFGPGTRLTVT.

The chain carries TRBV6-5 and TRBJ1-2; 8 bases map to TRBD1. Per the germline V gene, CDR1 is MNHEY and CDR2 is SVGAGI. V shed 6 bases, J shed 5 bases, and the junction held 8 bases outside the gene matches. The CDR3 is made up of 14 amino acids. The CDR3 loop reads CASRATGGSYGYTF. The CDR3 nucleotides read TGTGCCAGCAGAGCAACAGGGGGAAGTTATGGCTACACCTTC.

The CDR3 bases are TGTGCCAGCCGACGGACAGGGATAGAAAGCTACACCTTC. Translation: CASRRTGIESYTF. This chain uses TRBV28 with TRBJ1-2; TRBD1 agrees at 8 bases. Germline CDR1 reads MDHEN; CDR2 reads SYDVKM. The CDR3 contains 13 residues. Trimming cost V 8 bases and J 9 bases; bases outside gene matches: 11.

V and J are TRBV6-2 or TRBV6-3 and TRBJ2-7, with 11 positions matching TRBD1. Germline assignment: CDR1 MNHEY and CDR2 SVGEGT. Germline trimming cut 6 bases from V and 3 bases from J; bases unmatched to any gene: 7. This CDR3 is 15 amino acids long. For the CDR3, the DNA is TGTGCCAGCAGACCTACGGGACAGGGGGTCTACGAGCAGTACTTC. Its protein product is CASRPTGQGVYEQYF.

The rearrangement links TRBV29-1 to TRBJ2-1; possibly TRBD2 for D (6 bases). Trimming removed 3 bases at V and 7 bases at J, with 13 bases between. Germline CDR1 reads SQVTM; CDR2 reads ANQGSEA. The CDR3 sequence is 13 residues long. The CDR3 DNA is TGCAGCGTTGAGGCGGGAAGGGTTAATGAGCAGTTCTTC. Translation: CSVEAGRVNEQFF.

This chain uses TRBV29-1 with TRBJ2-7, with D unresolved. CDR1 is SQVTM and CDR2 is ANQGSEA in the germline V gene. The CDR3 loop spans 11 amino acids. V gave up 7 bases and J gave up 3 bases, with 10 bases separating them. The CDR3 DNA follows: TGCAGCGCCGGTAATGGCTACGAGCAGTACTTC. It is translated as CSAGNGYEQYF.

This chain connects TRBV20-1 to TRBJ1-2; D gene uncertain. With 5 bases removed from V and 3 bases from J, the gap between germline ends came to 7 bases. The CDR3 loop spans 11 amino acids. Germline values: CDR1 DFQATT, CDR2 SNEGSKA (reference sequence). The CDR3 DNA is TGCAGTGCTGCGGGGTACTATGGCTACACCTTC. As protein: CSAAGYYGYTF.

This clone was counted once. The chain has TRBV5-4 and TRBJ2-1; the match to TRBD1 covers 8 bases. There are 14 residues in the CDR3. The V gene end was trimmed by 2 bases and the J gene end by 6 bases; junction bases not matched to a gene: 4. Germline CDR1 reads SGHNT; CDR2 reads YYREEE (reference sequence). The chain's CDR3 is CASSFQGARNEQFF. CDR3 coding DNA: TGTGCCAGCAGCTTCCAGGGGGCGCGCAATGAGCAGTTCTTC.

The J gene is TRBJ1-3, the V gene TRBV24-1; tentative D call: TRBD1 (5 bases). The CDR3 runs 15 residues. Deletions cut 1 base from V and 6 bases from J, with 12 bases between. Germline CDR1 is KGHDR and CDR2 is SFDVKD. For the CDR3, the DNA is TGTGCCACCAGTGATTTCGGGGGGAGTGAAAACACCATATATTTT. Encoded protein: CATSDFGGSENTIYF.

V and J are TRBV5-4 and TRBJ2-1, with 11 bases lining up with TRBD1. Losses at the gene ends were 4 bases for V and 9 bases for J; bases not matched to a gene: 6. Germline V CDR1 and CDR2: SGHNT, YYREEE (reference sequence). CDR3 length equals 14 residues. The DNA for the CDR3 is TGTGCCAGCAGCCAGGACAGGGGGCCTAGTGAGCAGTTCTTC. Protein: CASSQDRGPSEQFF. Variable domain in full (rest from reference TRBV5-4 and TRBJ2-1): ETGVTQSPTHLIKTRGQQVTLRCSSQSGHNTVSWYQQALGQGPQFIFQYYREEENGRGNFPPRFSGLQFPNYSSELNVNALELDDSALYLCASSQDRGPSEQFFGPGTRLTVL.

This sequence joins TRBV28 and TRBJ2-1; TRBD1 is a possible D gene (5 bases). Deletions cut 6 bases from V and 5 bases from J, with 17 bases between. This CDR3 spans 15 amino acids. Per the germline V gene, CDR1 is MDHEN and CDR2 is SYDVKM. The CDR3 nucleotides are TGTGCCAGCAGACCGACAGTTCGCCTTAACAATGAGCAGTTCTTC. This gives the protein CASRPTVRLNNEQFF. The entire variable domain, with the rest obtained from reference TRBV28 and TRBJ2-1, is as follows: DVKVTQSSRYLVKRTGEKVFLECVQDMDHENMFWYRQDPGLGLRLIYFSYDVKMKEKGDIPEGYSVSREKKERFSLILESASTNQTSMYLCASRPTVRLNNEQFFGPGTRLTVL.

The CDR3 DNA is TGTGCCAGCAGTCCAGGGACAGTAAGCAATCAGCCCCAGCATTTT. It is translated as CASSPGTVSNQPQHF. J is TRBJ1-5 and V is TRBV2; 7 bases are a match to TRBD1. CDR1 is SNHLY and CDR2 is FYNNEI in the germline V gene. V lost 5 bases and J lost 1; bases outside the gene matches: 5. CDR3 length equals 15 residues.

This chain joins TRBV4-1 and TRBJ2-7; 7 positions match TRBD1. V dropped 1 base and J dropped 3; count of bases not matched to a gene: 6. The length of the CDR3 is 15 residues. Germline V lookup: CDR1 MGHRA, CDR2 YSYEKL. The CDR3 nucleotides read TGCGCCAGCAGCCAAGCCGGGACAGACTACTACGAGCAGTACTTC. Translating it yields CASSQAGTDYYEQYF.

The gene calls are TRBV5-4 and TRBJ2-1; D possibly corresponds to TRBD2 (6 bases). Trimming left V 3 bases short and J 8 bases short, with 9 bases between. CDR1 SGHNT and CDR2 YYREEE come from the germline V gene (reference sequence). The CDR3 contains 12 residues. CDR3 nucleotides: TGTGCCAGCAGCTCAATAGCGGATGAGCAGTTCTTC. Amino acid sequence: CASSSIADEQFF.